This T cell receptor (beta chain) stems from a study of cytomegalovirus exposure and HLA in healthy donors (dated by TCRdb to about 2017). Regarding the study in general: According to an earlier analysis of around 600 of the donors, 150 million to 200 million T cells yielded approximately 120 million unique TCR beta sequences and around 280 Gb of sequence data. Around 320 gigabases of sequencing data and approximately 80 million unique TCR sequences were included in an early release covering about 700 HLA-typed donors. Among the roughly 400 genotyped donors, around 81% belonged to the genetic ancestry cluster associated with self-reported Caucasian donors. The aim of the study was to test whether cataloging public T cell receptors could identify signatures of past pathogen exposure. The study profiled the T cell repertoires of hundreds of subjects by immunosequencing and related them to cytomegalovirus serostatus. Besides the first cohort of roughly 640 subjects, a separate validation cohort made up of roughly 120 different subjects was used. High-throughput TCR immunosequencing, statistical association of individual TCRs with disease status, and machine learning were combined to predict cytomegalovirus infection status. A later analysis re-analyzed previously published TCR beta repertoires from several hundred donors and added high-resolution HLA genotyping to study TCR occurrence patterns. The later analysis used no new phenotypic data to find candidate immune exposures, relying instead on TCR beta sequences and their occurrence across donors. In an earlier analysis of several hundred of the donors, high-throughput TCR beta sequencing was used to judge whether each TCR beta V gene segment behaved as functional or pseudogenic. Donor age, sex, ethnicity and CMV serostatus were compiled together with the repertoire data. Genome-wide SNP genotypes for about 60% of the roughly 700 donors were used in a later genetic analysis, which treated that subset as a discovery cohort. All discovery cohort repertoires had been generated using a single sequencing platform. HLA typing covered class I and class II loci at four-digit resolution. Typing coverage differed by locus: A, B, C, DRB1 and DQB1 were typed in about 620-630 donors, DQA1 in roughly 500, DPA1 in approximately 600, and DPB1 in 400 to 480. Roughly 5 DR-DQ haplotypes were handled as single units for association and clustering, since linkage in the cohort was strong. Across about 370 genotyped donors of the cohort, an average of about 240,000 unique TCR beta nucleotide sequences per donor were sequenced, and about a sixth of those sequences were non-productive.

Libraries were built with the immunoSEQ multiplex PCR assay. A mixture of 60 forward primers for TCR Vbeta segments and 13 reverse primers for TCR Jbeta segments was used in the multiplex PCR. Amplification of the CDR3 region of rearranged TCR beta genes was performed with a multiplex PCR assay on genomic DNA. The amplified TCR beta libraries were sequenced on the Illumina HiSeq System as 87-base-pair reads. Per the source publication's procedure: A later analysis tallied tens of millions of unique TCR beta chains across the 610 or so repertoires, and around 10 million of those chains were shared by two or more donors. To remove PCR and sequencing errors, raw reads were error-corrected and collapsed into unique sequences using a nearest-neighbor algorithm that merged closely related sequences. To assign V, D and J gene segments, CDR3 sequences were aligned to IMGT reference sequences. Each retained sequence needed at least a six-nucleotide match to both a V gene segment and a J gene segment. A rearrangement was called productive if the CDR3 had no stop codons and remained in frame with V and J, and every other rearrangement was called non-productive. Following IMGT convention, CDR3 was defined as the stretch from the second conserved V-encoded cysteine to the conserved J-encoded phenylalanine. The earlier analysis of fewer than 750 of the donors excluded sequences that lacked an unambiguous match to a single V gene segment. An earlier analysis of approximately 590 of the donors classified V segments as functional when productive rearrangements were above 56.7% and as segregating when the standard deviation between donors was above 5%. A statistical classification framework was developed to diagnose cytomegalovirus status using the catalog of TCR beta chain sequences. A later analysis assigned V and J genes by comparing TCR nucleotide sequences with IMGT/GENE-DB human TR gene sequences. The TCRdist pipeline was used in a later analysis to assign CDR3 sequences and most-parsimonious VDJ recombination scenarios. In a later analysis, each TCR beta chain was defined by its CDR3 amino acid sequence together with its V-gene family, and reads without a unique V-gene family were excluded. As a way to deal with suspected cross-contamination and a sequencing artifact, a later analysis dropped nearly 600 nucleotide sequences that were highly shared and had low generation probability. For each public chain, a later analysis derived a clonal expansion index from normalized ranks of inferred template counts within each repertoire. In a later analysis, generation probabilities were computed using a VDJ recombination model fitted to out-of-frame rearrangements, and the results were checked against IGoR. A later analysis scored TCR-TCR, TCR-HLA and TCR-CMV co-occurrence with hypergeometric tests, applying a repertoire-size bias correction to TCR pairs. To estimate false discovery rates, a later analysis permuted the HLA or CMV assignments 20 times. A later analysis grouped co-occurring TCRs with DBSCAN, adding TCRdist sequence similarity when clustering within HLA-allele-positive subsets. Co-occurrence clustering excluded repertoires with fewer than 30,000 or more than 120,000 public chains, plus five with anomalous nucleotide sharing. Held by TCRdb, this immuneACCESS table contains in-frame sequences only and omits some clones. Under half of the omission traces to an unresolved V gene where checked; the cause of the rest is unknown. V, J and clone size reflect that table, while D and trimming were determined from the DNA. This sample comprises 130,000 or so clones, around 75% of them detected only once. The ten biggest clones cover about 3.5% of the sample.

The paper as a whole reports these results and caveats: When HLA alleles, especially DR and DQ, strongly co-occurred, TCR associations were difficult to assign to individual alleles. According to a later genetic analysis, donors in an Asian-associated ancestry cluster had fewer N-insertions in productive TCRs than the roughly 670-donor mean. Because some donors lacked HLA typing at each locus, the association tests relied only on the typed subset. Correlated functional status among segregating V segments might be attributable to linkage disequilibrium, but an unknown experimental factor could not be ruled out. Some IMGT-functional V segments, including TRBV6-2 and TRBV6-3, could not be told apart with the 87-base-pair reads, so those segments were excluded. Specific HLA alleles were associated with about 17,000 TCR beta sequences at a false discovery rate of 0.05 in a later analysis. A further reported finding was that TCR beta sequences accurately predicted the HLA-A and HLA-B alleles for most subjects in the first cohort. In a later analysis, the rate of TCR association differed among HLA loci, with DRB1 alleles having the most associated TCRs and HLA-C alleles having the fewest. A few of the identified cytomegalovirus-associated TCR beta chains were confirmed in vitro to be specific for cytomegalovirus antigens. It was suggested by the authors that the approach could potentially be generalized to other disease states and immunological phenotypes. Broadly in line with IMGT annotations, most TCR beta V segments showed up in productive rearrangements about 87% or about 30% of the time in an earlier analysis of 450 to 750 of the donors. This cohort had only TCR beta chains sequenced, and the lack of alpha or paired-chain data limited which features could be detected. According to a later analysis, parvovirus B19, influenza, CMV and Epstein-Barr virus appeared linked to several top co-occurrence clusters. A group of highly shared sequence variants was considered likely to be a technical artifact of the sequencing pipeline. A later analysis found that most CMV-associated TCR beta chains appeared HLA-restricted, with HLA associations seemingly driven largely by CMV exposure. Sequencing depth was assumed to be roughly uniform across donors in the presence/absence analyses, though that assumption may not hold. The classifier was reported to diagnose cytomegalovirus status with high specificity and sensitivity in both the original and validation cohorts. The study gave a list of 150 to 200 TCR beta chains associated with cytomegalovirus. Immune exposure information for the cohort was limited to CMV serostatus. Most TCR sequences were observed very rarely across donors, whereas some public TCRs were present in many individuals. A later genetic analysis associated a missense DCLRE1C variant with V-gene and J-gene trimming of TCR beta chains, and an independent cohort replicated the association. In a later analysis, HLA-associated TCR beta chains showed more clonal expansion and lower generation probabilities than non-associated chains that were equally common. Because counts were too low, seventeen rarely observed V segments, including chromosome 9 orphons, were excluded from the earlier analysis of some 590 of the donors.

Inclusive of the bounding cysteine and phenylalanine, the CDR3 is 15 residues long. Only CDR3 DNA is held: 45 bases, read in frame from base 1. V drops 2 bases and J drops 3 bases, leaving 14 bases in between. The germline V gene encodes CDR1 MNHEY and CDR2 SMNVEV (reference sequence). The cohort comprised some 730 healthy bone marrow donors. At the time of sampling, every cohort member was nominally healthy, though immune exposures that went unrecorded were likely present. The donor was CMV seronegative and was included in the group of several hundred seronegative cohort members. Each donor provided a peripheral blood sample, and peripheral blood mononuclear cells were used for TCR beta sequencing. Genomic DNA extraction from the blood cell samples was performed with the Qiagen DNeasy Blood Extraction Kit. Note on this clone: Its antigen is unknown. No clone much larger than this one lies a single base away; base qualities are absent.

Sequencing input: PBMCs. This TCR was sampled from a man in his forties in good health and CMV-seronegative. The chain joins TRBV27 to TRBJ2-7; a weak D assignment points to TRBD1 (6 bases agree). CDR3 sequence: CASSLGGRGVYEQYF. The nucleotides read TGTGCCAGCAGTTTAGGGGGCAGGGGAGTCTACGAGCAGTACTTC.